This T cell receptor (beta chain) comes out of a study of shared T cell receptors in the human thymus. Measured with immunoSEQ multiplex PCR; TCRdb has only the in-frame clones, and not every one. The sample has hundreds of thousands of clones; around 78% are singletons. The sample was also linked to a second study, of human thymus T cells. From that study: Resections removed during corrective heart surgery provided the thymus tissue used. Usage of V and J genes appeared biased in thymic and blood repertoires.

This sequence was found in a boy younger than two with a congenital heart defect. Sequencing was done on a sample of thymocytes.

The CDR3 DNA follows: TGTGCCAGCAGTCGACGACAGGGGTCCGTGAACATTCAGTACTTC. Translating gives CASSRRQGSVNIQYF. The chain combines TRBV27 with TRBJ2-4, with TRBD1 identical over 8 bases. The CDR3 spans 15 residues. The V segment lost 5 bases and the J segment 7 bases; nucleotides outside the gene matches: 10. Germline-derived CDR1 and CDR2 are MNHEY and SMNVEV (reference sequence).